The TCR beta chain described here comes from a study of blood T cell repertoires in COVID-19. Across the study: Researchers got acute and convalescent COVID-19 samples from the United States, Italy and Spain. Sample material is recorded as cDNA or gDNA derived from T cells, B-cell-depleted T cells, or PBMCs.

V was clipped by 5 bases and J by 4 bases, with 15 bases between them. Germline V lookup: CDR1 MNHEY, CDR2 SMNVEV (reference sequence). CDR3 length equals 15 residues. In the original processing: Cell counts per sample came from amplifying reference gene primers. Method: immunoSEQ multiplex PCR; TCRdb's copy keeps in-frame clones and lacks some. V and J calls and clone size are copied from that table; D and trimming were computed from the DNA. Seen here are 65,000 to 90,000 clones, roughly 90% observed once, and the top ten hold 3%. Material: peripheral blood. This TCR derives from a woman in her forties or fifties with active or convalescent COVID-19. The genes are TRBV27 and TRBJ1-3, with a weak D call TRBD1 (5 bases). The CDR3 nucleotides are TGTGCCAGCAGTACTTGGGGGGGAAGAGGAAACACCATATATTTT. Its protein is CASSTWGGRGNTIYF.